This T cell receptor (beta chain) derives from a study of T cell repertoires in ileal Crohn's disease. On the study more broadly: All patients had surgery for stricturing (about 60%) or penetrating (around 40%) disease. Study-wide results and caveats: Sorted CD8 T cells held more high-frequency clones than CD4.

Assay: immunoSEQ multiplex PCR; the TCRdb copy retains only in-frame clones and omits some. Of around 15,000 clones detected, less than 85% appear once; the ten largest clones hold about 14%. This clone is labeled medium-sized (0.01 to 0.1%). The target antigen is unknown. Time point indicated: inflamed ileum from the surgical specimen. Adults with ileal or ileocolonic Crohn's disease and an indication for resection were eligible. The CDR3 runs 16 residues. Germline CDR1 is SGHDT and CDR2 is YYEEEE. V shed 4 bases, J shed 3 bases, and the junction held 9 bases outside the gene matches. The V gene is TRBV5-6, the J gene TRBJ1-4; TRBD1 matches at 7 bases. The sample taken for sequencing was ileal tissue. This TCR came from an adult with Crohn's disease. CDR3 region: CASSPRQGGANEKLFF. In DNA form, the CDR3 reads TGTGCCAGCAGCCCCAGGCAGGGGGGTGCTAATGAAAAACTGTTTTTT.